The rows below give T cell receptor beta chains drawn from one sample of a study of shared clonotypes between healthy human individuals. Profiled with immunoSEQ multiplex PCR; TCRdb holds only in-frame clones, not every one. The sample has approximately 2.1 million clones; 85% to 95% are singletons. Sequences were obtained from naive CD4+ T cells from PBMCs. Receptor source: a man aged 18 to 30 in good health. Some clones in this sample may be carry-over from other donors' samples. Both conserved end residues are part of each CDR3. A D gene is named only where the DNA matches it firmly. The listing skips clone size in some rows; elsewhere it reads once, few, many or a size class.

V	J	size	D	CDR3	DNA
TRBV27	TRBJ2-7	few	NA	CASSSGTYEQYF	TGTGCCAGCAGTTCAGGGACCTACGAGCAGTACTTC
TRBV5-1	TRBJ1-1	NA	TRBD1	CASSLQGAQMNTEAFF	TGCGCCAGCAGCTTACAGGGGGCGCAGATGAACACTGAAGCTTTCTTT
TRBV5-1	TRBJ2-5	NA	NA	CASSTDTQETQYF	TGCGCCAGCAGCACTGACACCCAGGAGACCCAGTACTTC
TRBV7-9	TRBJ2-7	NA	NA	CASSPYQGGYEQYF	TGTGCCAGCAGCCCATACCAAGGGGGATACGAGCAGTACTTC
TRBV30	TRBJ1-1	NA	TRBD1	CAGGRQGNTEAFF	TGTGCCGGAGGAAGACAGGGGAACACTGAAGCTTTCTTT
TRBV28	TRBJ2-7	NA	TRBD1	CASSVGQDRGEQYF	TGTGCCAGCAGTGTAGGACAGGACAGAGGCGAGCAGTACTTC
TRBV4-2	TRBJ1-2	NA	TRBD1	CASSQRVGQGAGVFWFYGYTF	TGTGCCAGCAGCCAAAGGGTGGGACAGGGGGCGGGTGTTTTTTGGTTCTATGGCTACACCTTC
TRBV25-1	TRBJ2-5	NA	NA	CASSAGETQYF	TGTGCCAGCAGTGCCGGGGAGACCCAGTACTTC
TRBV7-9	TRBJ2-2	NA	TRBD1	CASSIGTDTGELFF	TGTGCCAGCAGCATTGGGACAGACACCGGGGAGCTGTTTTTT
TRBV7-2	TRBJ2-2	NA	NA	CASSFLGNTGELFF	TGTGCCAGCAGCTTTTTGGGGAACACCGGGGAGCTGTTTTTT
TRBV11-2	TRBJ2-2	NA	NA	CASSTRRTGELFF	TGTGCCAGCAGCACCCGCCGCACCGGGGAGCTGTTTTTT
TRBV28	TRBJ1-2	NA	NA	CASSYPGTAFYGYTF	TGTGCCAGCAGTTACCCCGGCACCGCGTTCTATGGCTACACCTTC
TRBV18	TRBJ2-2	NA	TRBD1	CASSPRTGVETGELFF	TGTGCCAGCTCACCAAGGACAGGGGTGGAAACCGGGGAGCTGTTTTTT
TRBV7-3	TRBJ2-7	NA	TRBD1	CASSLGLQGTDEQYF	TGTGCCAGCAGCTTAGGGTTACAGGGGACAGACGAGCAGTACTTC
TRBV7-2	TRBJ2-5	NA	NA	CASSRQTGRETQYF	TGTGCCAGCAGCCGGCAAACAGGCCGAGAGACCCAGTACTTC
TRBV7-9	TRBJ1-4	NA	NA	CASTIFGTNEKLFF	TGTGCCAGCACCATCTTCGGAACTAATGAAAAACTGTTTTTT
TRBV6-1	TRBJ1-5	NA	NA	CASSETDPKSQPQHF	TGTGCCAGCAGTGAAACGGACCCGAAGAGTCAGCCCCAGCATTTT
TRBV28	TRBJ1-2	NA	NA	CASSLQGSGYGYTF	TGTGCCAGCAGTTTACAGGGAAGTGGGTATGGCTACACCTTC
TRBV28	TRBJ2-1	NA	TRBD2	CASSSGLEGMHNEQFF	TGTGCCAGCAGTTCTGGACTAGAAGGTATGCACAATGAGCAGTTCTTC
TRBV2	TRBJ2-1	NA	TRBD2	CASRVIAGVSEQFF	TGTGCCAGCAGGGTTATAGCGGGAGTTAGTGAGCAGTTCTTC